This T cell receptor beta chain was recorded in a study of shared clonotypes between healthy human individuals. The donors were adults (healthy and HIV-negative) with no recent acute infections or vaccinations. Unsorted samples relied on about 90 million PBMCs, which served as the source of genomic DNA. The CDR3 has 15 amino acids. The V gene end was trimmed by 3 bases and the J gene end by 1 base; junction bases not matched to a gene: 4. Per the germline V gene, CDR1 is ENHRY and CDR2 is SYGVKD. This clone was seen a single time. Each subset's genomic DNA was shared equally among a number of immunoSEQ plates. TCRdb's table, derived via immunoSEQ multiplex PCR, lists solely in-frame clones and lacks some. The data show some 490,000 clones, 81% seen once.

This sequence originates from a woman in her thirties or forties in good health. Some clones in this sample may be carry-over from other donors' samples. Sequences were obtained from PBMCs. This chain links TRBV10-3 with TRBJ1-1; 8 positions match TRBD1. CDR3 DNA: TGTGCCATCAGTGACTTAGGACAGGGGAACACTGAAGCTTTCTTT. This translates into CAISDLGQGNTEAFF.